The sequence of this TCR beta chain was determined in a study of technical replicates of blood from a few donors. Germline V lookup: CDR1 SGDLS, CDR2 YYNGEE. The CDR3 has 14 residues. Losses at the gene ends were 3 bases for V and 4 bases for J; bases not matched to a gene: 6. The table came from immunoSEQ multiplex PCR; TCRdb's copy has only in-frame clones and leaves some out. Of 98,000 or so clones in the sample, around 96% were seen once. Sequencing was done on a sample of T cells isolated from PBMCs. This clonotype was sampled from a human donor in good health. The chain carries TRBV9 and TRBJ1-2; TRBD1 matches at 7 bases. This CDR3 reads CASSESGQSYGYTF. The CDR3 DNA is TGTGCCAGCAGCGAGTCGGGACAGTCCTATGGCTACACCTTC.